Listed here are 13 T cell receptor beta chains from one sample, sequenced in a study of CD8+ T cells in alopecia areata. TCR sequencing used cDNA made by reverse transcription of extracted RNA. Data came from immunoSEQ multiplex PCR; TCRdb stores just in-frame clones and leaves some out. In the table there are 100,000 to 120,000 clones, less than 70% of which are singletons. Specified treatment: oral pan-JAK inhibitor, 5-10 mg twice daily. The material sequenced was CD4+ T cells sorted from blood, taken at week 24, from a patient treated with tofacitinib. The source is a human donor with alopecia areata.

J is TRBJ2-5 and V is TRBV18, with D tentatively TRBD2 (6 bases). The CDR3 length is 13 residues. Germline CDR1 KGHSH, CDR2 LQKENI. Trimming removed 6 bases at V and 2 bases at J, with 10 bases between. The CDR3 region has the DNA TGTGCCAGCTCCCGGGACTTACAAGAGACCCAGTACTTC. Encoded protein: CASSRDLQETQYF.

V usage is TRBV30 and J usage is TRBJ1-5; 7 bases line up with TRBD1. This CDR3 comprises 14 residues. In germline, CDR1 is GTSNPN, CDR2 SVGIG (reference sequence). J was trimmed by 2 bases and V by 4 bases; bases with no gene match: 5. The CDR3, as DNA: TGTGCCTGGAACCCGGGACAGCGCAATCAGCCCCAGCATTTT. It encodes CAWNPGQRNQPQHF.

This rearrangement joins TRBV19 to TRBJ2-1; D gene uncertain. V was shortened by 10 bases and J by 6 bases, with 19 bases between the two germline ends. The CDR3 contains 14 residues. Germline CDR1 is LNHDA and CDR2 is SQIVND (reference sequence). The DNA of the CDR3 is TGTGCCACCGCTTTAGTTAACACCGCCAATGAGCAGTTCTTC. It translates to CATALVNTANEQFF.

Written as DNA, the CDR3 is TGTGCCTGGAAAAGACAGGGAGGACCCCAGGAAGCTTTCTTT. It translates to CAWKRQGGPQEAFF. The rearrangement uses TRBV30 and TRBJ1-1; 7 nucleotides align to TRBD1. Germline CDR1 and CDR2: GTSNPN and SVGIG (reference sequence). V dropped 4 bases and J dropped 8; count of bases not matched to a gene: 13. The CDR3 consists of 14 residues.

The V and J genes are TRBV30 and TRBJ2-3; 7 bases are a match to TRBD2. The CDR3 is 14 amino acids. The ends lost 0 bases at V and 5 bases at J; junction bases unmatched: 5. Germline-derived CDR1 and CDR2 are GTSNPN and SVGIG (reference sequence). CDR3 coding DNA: TGTGCCTGGAGTGTCGGCGGGGGAAGAGATACGCAGTATTTT. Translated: CAWSVGGGRDTQYF.

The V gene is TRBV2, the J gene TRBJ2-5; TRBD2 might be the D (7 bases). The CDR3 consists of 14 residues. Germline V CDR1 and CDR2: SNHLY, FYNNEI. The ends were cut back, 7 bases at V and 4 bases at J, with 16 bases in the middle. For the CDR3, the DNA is TGTGCCAGCAAGGGGGGGTCCTCCACAGAGACCCAGTACTTC. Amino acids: CASKGGSSTETQYF.

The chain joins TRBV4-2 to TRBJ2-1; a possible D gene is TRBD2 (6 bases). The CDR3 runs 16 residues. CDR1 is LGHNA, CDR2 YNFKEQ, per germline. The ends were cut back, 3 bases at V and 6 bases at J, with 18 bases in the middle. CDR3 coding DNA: TGTGCCAGCAGCCAGGGGGGTCATCTCCCAGGCAATGAGCAGTTCTTC. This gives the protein CASSQGGHLPGNEQFF.

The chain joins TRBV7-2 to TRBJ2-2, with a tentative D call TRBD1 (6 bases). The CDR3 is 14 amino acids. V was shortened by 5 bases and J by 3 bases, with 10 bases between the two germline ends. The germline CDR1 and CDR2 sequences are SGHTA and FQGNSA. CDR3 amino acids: CASSRRTDTGELFF. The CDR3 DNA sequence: TGTGCCAGCAGCCGACGGACAGACACCGGGGAGCTGTTTTTT.

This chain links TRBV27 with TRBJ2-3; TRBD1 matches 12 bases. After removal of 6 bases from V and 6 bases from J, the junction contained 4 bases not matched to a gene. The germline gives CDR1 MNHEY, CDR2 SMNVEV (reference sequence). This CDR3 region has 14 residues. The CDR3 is CASSRGTGGDTQYF. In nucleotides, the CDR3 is TGTGCCAGCAGCCGTGGGACAGGGGGCGATACGCAGTATTTT.

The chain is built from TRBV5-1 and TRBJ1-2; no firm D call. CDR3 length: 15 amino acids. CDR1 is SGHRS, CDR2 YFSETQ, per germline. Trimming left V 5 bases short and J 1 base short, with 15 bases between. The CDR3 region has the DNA TGCGCCAGCAGAGACGGACGCCTCAATAACTATGGCTACACCTTC. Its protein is CASRDGRLNNYGYTF.

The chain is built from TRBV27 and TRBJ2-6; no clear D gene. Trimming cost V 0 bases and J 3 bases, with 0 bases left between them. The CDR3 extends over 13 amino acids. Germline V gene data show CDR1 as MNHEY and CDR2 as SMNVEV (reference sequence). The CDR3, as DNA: TGTGCCAGCAGTTTATCTGGGGCCAACGTCCTGACTTTC. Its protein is CASSLSGANVLTF.

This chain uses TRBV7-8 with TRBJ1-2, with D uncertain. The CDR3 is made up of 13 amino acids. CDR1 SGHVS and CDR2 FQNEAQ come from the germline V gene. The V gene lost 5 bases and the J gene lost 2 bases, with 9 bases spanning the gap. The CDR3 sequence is CASSTDGNYGYTF. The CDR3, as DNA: TGTGCCAGCAGCACTGACGGAAACTATGGCTACACCTTC.

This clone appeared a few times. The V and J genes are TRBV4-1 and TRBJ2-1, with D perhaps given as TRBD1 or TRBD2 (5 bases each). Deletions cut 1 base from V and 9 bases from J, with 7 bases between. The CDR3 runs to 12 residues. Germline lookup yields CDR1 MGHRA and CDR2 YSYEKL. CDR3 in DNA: TGCGCCAGCAGCCAAGTTGGGACTGAGCAGTTCTTC. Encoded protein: CASSQVGTEQFF.